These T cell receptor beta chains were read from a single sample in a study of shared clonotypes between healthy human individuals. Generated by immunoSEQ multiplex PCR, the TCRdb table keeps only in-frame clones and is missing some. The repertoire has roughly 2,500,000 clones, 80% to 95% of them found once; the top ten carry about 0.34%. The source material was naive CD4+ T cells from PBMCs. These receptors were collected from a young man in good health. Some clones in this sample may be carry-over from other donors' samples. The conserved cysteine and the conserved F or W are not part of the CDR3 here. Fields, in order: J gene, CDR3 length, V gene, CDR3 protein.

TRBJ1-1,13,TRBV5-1,ASSLGGVEDTEAF
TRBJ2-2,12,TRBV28,ASRGAASGRELF
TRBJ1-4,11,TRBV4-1,ASSQVRGEKLF
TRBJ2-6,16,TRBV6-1,ASSERLGGASGANVLT
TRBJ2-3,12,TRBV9,ASSVGRAPDTQY
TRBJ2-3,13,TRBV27,ASSFGQGWTDTQY
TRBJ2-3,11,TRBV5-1,ASSFVGTDTQY
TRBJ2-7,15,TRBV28,ASSPPRGRELSYEQY
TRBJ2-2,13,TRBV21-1,ASSKVWRAAGELF
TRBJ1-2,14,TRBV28,ASSLIVGESNYGYT
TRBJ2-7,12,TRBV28,ASSLAGPAYEQY
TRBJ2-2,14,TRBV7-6,ASSLVSRTGTGELF
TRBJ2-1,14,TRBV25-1,ASSDLGLAERYEQF
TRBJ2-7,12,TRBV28,ASTSPGFRYEQY
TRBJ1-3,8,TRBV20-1,SASGPSIY
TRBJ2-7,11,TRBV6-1,ASSDGPQYEQY
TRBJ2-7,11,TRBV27,ASSPAPFYEQY
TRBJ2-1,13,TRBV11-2,ASSRGSGRVNEQF
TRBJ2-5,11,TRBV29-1,SVRGLAKETQY
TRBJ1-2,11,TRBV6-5,ASSYDFNYGYT
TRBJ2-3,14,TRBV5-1,ASSPPGQGGTDTQY
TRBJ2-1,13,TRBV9,ASSDQGTLYNEQF
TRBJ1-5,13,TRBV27,ASSPGPSARQPQH
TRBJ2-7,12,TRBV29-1,SVAPSDFDYEQY
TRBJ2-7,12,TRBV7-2,ASRLDDRGYEQY
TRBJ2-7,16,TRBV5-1,ASSEPGLAGGLTSEQY
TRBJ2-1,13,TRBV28,ASGYRRDLPAEQF
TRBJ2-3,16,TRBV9,ASSRGGLAGGQGDTQY
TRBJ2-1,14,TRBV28,ASSLSGTSGWVEQF
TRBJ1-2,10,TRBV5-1,ASSTLNYGYT
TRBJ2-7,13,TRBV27,ASSPRTGSSYEQY
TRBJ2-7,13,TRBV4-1,ASSATRRPSYEQY
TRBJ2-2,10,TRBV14,ASRRRDGELF
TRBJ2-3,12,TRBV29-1,SSTGPGPTDTQY
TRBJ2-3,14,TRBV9,ASSVGLAGATDTQY
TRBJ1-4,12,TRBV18,ASSPLRANEKLF
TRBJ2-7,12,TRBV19,ASSIGVRGYEQY
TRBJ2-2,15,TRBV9,ASSVAVVRVNTGELF
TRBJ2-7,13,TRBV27,ASSLLGGGPYEQY
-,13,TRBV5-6,ASSLIRGMAYEQY
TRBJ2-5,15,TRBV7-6,ASSLGPYRAGQETQY
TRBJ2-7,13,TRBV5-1,ASSLGTSGRYEQY
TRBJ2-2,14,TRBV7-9,ASSLDRGAGTGELF
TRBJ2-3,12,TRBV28,ASSPGQGTDTQY
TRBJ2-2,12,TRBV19,ASSAQGLAGELF
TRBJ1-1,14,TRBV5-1,ASSQGQSPGRTEAF
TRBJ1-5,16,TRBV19,ASSIGKGGRTSNQPQH
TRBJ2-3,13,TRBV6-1,ASRGRVAGADTQY
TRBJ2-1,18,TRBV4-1,ASSQPTGLAGERTYNEQF
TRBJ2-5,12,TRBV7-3,ASSLALAGETQY
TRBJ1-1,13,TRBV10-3,AISESLSRSAEAF
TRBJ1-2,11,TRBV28,ASSSISNYGYT